These 9 T cell receptor beta chains were all obtained from the same sample, sequenced in a study of T cells in Graves' hyperthyroidism and ophthalmopathy. Amplified TCR beta CDR3 regions came from RNA transcripts. HTBI primers were employed in a first-round RT-PCR of the TCR CDR3. TCRdb re-called the multiplex PCR reads with MiXCR, one entry per CDR3 protein. The repertoire includes 250,000 to 300,000 distinct CDR3 sequences, approximately 14% of them detected once, and roughly 14% sits in the top ten. Sequencing was performed on blood. All receptors come from a woman in her forties with Graves' hyperthyroidism that later progressed to Graves' ophthalmopathy.

This clonotype turned up a few times. Germline and junction disagree at one end, which may indicate a read error. V and J are TRBV28 and TRBJ2-2, with D possibly TRBD1 on 7 matching bases. Germline V gene sequence: CDR1 MDHEN, CDR2 SYDVKM. This CDR3 spans 13 amino acids. CDR3 residues: CASSLNRGGELSF. For the CDR3, the DNA is TGTGCCAGCAGTCTCAACAGGGGCGGGGAGCTGTCTTTT.

This clonotype was counted at least ten times. This chain links TRBV3-1 with TRBJ1-1, with D unresolved. Trimming took off 4 bases at V and 1 base at J, with 10 bases between the two ends. The CDR3 is 14 amino acids. Germline CDR1 and CDR2: LGHDT and YNNKEL (reference sequence). The CDR3 here is CASSRRVSNTEAFF. The DNA for the CDR3 is TGTGCCAGCAGCCGGCGGGTATCGAACACTGAAGCTTTCTTT.

This clonotype was found many times. This chain joins TRBV28 and TRBJ1-1; tentatively, D is TRBD1 (6 bases). Trimming cost V 6 bases and J 2 bases, with 19 bases left between them. The CDR3 has 16 amino acids. Per the germline V gene, CDR1 is MDHEN and CDR2 is SYDVKM. The CDR3 loop reads CASSYSIRGRNTEAFF. CDR3 DNA sequence: TGTGCCAGCAGCTATTCCATCAGGGGACGAAACACTGAAGCTTTCTTT.

In this sample, this clonotype turned up many times. The chain uses TRBV19 and TRBJ2-3; unclear D gene. Trimming shortened V by 5 bases and J by 3 bases, and 18 bases separated the two germline ends. The CDR3 covers 16 residues. CDR1 and CDR2 (germline): LNHDA, SQIVND (reference sequence). The CDR3 here is CASSLGSGLGTDTQYF. The CDR3 bases are TGTGCCAGTAGTCTGGGCTCGGGTCTCGGGACAGATACGCAGTATTTT.

The V and J genes are TRBV4-1 and TRBJ2-7, with 12 bases aligning to TRBD2. CDR1 is MGHRA and CDR2 is YSYEKL in the germline V gene. V shed 0 bases, J shed 5 bases, and the junction held 5 bases outside the gene matches. The CDR3 has 16 amino acids. The CDR3 here is CASSQDPLAGGHEQYF. The CDR3 coding sequence is TGCGCCAGCAGCCAAGATCCGCTAGCGGGAGGGCACGAGCAGTACTTC.

In this sample, this clonotype turned up a few times. The conserved final phenylalanine or tryptophan is absent from the CDR3, which likely points to a read error. CDR3 protein: CSVRDGNSPLHL. The CDR3 DNA is TGCAGCGTACGGGACGGCAATTCACCCCTCCACCTT. The J gene is TRBJ1-6, the V gene TRBV29-1, with a weak D call TRBD1 (5 bases). This CDR3 has 12 amino acids. V lost 6 bases, J lost 7 bases, and 10 bases lay in between. The germline gives CDR1 SQVTM, CDR2 ANQGSEA.

To note about this clonotype: Sequence at one end of the junction differs from germline and may be a read error. The chain joins TRBV12-3 or TRBV12-4 to TRBJ2-3; a possible D gene is TRBD1 (6 bases). CDR3 length: 12 amino acids. The CDR3 DNA reads TGTGCCACGGGGACAAGCACAGATACGCAGTGTTTT. It is translated as CATGTSTDTQCF.

This clonotype has a single count. The chain recombines TRBV20-1 with TRBJ2-3; 7 nucleotides match TRBD2. Trimming at V came to 3 bases and at J to 1 base, leaving 4 bases not matched to a gene. The CDR3 sequence is 14 residues long. Germline CDR1 reads DFQATT; CDR2 reads SNEGSKA (reference sequence). CDR3 coding DNA: TGCAGTGCTAGTGTGGCGGGAGGCACAGATACGCAGTATTTT. It yields the protein CSASVAGGTDTQYF.

This clonotype was picked up many times. In DNA, the CDR3 is TGTGCCAGCAGCTTGGGACTAGCGGAAACCTACAATGAGCAGTTCTTC. Translating gives CASSLGLAETYNEQFF. The chain links TRBV5-6 to TRBJ2-1; 9 bases align to TRBD2. This CDR3 contains 16 residues. The junction had 3 bases not matched to a gene; V was cut back by 0 bases and J by 2 bases. CDR1 is SGHDT, CDR2 YYEEEE, per germline.